Listed below are T cell receptor beta chains from one sample, sequenced in a study of OX40 agonist ivuxolimab in advanced cancers. Clones were sequenced by immunoSEQ multiplex PCR, and TCRdb holds only the in-frame ones, with some missing. The repertoire has 70,000 or so clones, about 80% of them found once; the top ten carry about 2.2%. Sample: CD4+ or CD8+ T cells sorted from blood, taken in a trial of the OX40 agonist ivuxolimab. These receptors all come from an adult with an advanced solid tumor such as melanoma, head and neck, liver or kidney cancer. CDR3s include the opening cysteine and the closing phenylalanine or tryptophan. Fields, in order: clone size, V gene, J gene, D gene, CDR3 protein, CDR3 DNA. D genes are given only for firm matches. Size is stated for part of the rows, as once, few or many counts, or as a class when the clone is expanded.

clone_size: NA; v_call: TRBV30; j_call: TRBJ1-6; d_call: TRBD1; cdr3_aa: CAWGTGRNSPLHF; cdr3_nt: TGTGCCTGGGGGACAGGGAGAAATTCACCCCTCCACTTT
clone_size: NA; v_call: TRBV9; j_call: TRBJ2-4; d_call: TRBD2; cdr3_aa: CASSVAAGLGNIQYF; cdr3_nt: TGTGCCAGCAGCGTAGCGGCGGGACTAGGGAACATTCAGTACTTC
clone_size: NA; v_call: TRBV7-6; j_call: TRBJ2-2; d_call: NA; cdr3_aa: CASSLDPGTPNTGELFF; cdr3_nt: TGTGCCAGCAGCTTAGACCCCGGGACACCTAACACCGGGGAGCTGTTTTTT
clone_size: NA; v_call: TRBV25-1; j_call: TRBJ1-1; d_call: NA; cdr3_aa: CASSSKLNTEAFF; cdr3_nt: TGTGCCAGCAGTTCAAAACTTAACACTGAAGCTTTCTTT
clone_size: NA; v_call: TRBV9; j_call: TRBJ1-5; d_call: NA; cdr3_aa: CASSVGGGQPQHF; cdr3_nt: TGTGCCAGCAGCGTAGGAGGGGGACAGCCCCAGCATTTT
clone_size: NA; v_call: TRBV19; j_call: TRBJ2-3; d_call: NA; cdr3_aa: CASSPRTDTQYF; cdr3_nt: TGTGCCAGTAGCCCCCGCACAGATACGCAGTATTTT
clone_size: NA; v_call: TRBV19; j_call: TRBJ2-1; d_call: NA; cdr3_aa: CARWGDEQFF; cdr3_nt: TGTGCCAGGTGGGGAGATGAGCAGTTCTTC
clone_size: few; v_call: TRBV2; j_call: TRBJ1-1; d_call: NA; cdr3_aa: CASSVTGNTEAFF; cdr3_nt: TGTGCCAGCAGTGTGACAGGGAACACTGAAGCTTTCTTT
clone_size: NA; v_call: TRBV5-1; j_call: TRBJ1-2; d_call: NA; cdr3_aa: CASSSEASRNYGYTF; cdr3_nt: TGCGCCAGCAGCTCTGAGGCTTCTCGGAACTATGGCTACACCTTC
clone_size: NA; v_call: TRBV6-4; j_call: TRBJ1-2; d_call: TRBD1; cdr3_aa: CASSATPGTGNGYTF; cdr3_nt: TGTGCCAGCAGTGCCACCCCCGGGACAGGGAATGGCTACACCTTC
clone_size: NA; v_call: TRBV5-1; j_call: TRBJ2-4; d_call: NA; cdr3_aa: CASSYSSDSENIQYF; cdr3_nt: TGCGCCAGCAGCTACTCTTCGGACAGCGAAAACATTCAGTACTTC
clone_size: NA; v_call: TRBV14; j_call: TRBJ2-5; d_call: NA; cdr3_aa: CASSQGSGASETQYF; cdr3_nt: TGTGCCAGCAGCCAAGGTTCCGGGGCTTCGGAGACCCAGTACTTC
clone_size: NA; v_call: TRBV7-9; j_call: TRBJ2-3; d_call: TRBD2; cdr3_aa: CASSAVGSGGTDTQYF; cdr3_nt: TGTGCCAGCAGCGCGGTGGGTAGCGGGGGCACAGATACGCAGTATTTT
clone_size: NA; v_call: TRBV14; j_call: TRBJ2-5; d_call: NA; cdr3_aa: CASSQRETQYF; cdr3_nt: TGTGCCAGCAGCCAGAGAGAGACCCAGTACTTC
clone_size: NA; v_call: TRBV7-8; j_call: TRBJ2-7; d_call: TRBD2; cdr3_aa: CASSLRTSNYEQYF; cdr3_nt: TGTGCCAGCAGCCTCAGGACTAGTAACTACGAGCAGTACTTC
clone_size: few; v_call: TRBV2; j_call: TRBJ1-2; d_call: NA; cdr3_aa: CASGTRQIGYTF; cdr3_nt: TGTGCCAGCGGGACAAGGCAGATTGGCTACACCTTC
clone_size: few; v_call: TRBV28; j_call: TRBJ1-2; d_call: NA; cdr3_aa: CASSLRSRGYGYTF; cdr3_nt: TGTGCCAGCAGTCTCAGGTCCCGGGGCTATGGCTACACCTTC
clone_size: few; v_call: TRBV5-4; j_call: TRBJ2-3; d_call: NA; cdr3_aa: CASSLKASTDTQYF; cdr3_nt: TGTGCCAGCAGCTTGAAGGCTAGCACAGATACGCAGTATTTT
clone_size: NA; v_call: TRBV2; j_call: TRBJ1-5; d_call: NA; cdr3_aa: CASSEVSPNQPQHF; cdr3_nt: TGTGCCAGCAGTGAAGTCAGCCCTAATCAGCCCCAGCATTTT
clone_size: NA; v_call: TRBV2; j_call: TRBJ1-2; d_call: TRBD1; cdr3_aa: CASSSDRGLGYTF; cdr3_nt: TGTGCCAGCAGCTCCGACAGGGGGCTTGGCTACACCTTC
clone_size: once; v_call: TRBV30; j_call: TRBJ1-5; d_call: NA; cdr3_aa: CAWRGRDSNQPQHF; cdr3_nt: TGTGCCTGGAGAGGAAGGGACTCAAATCAGCCCCAGCATTTT
clone_size: NA; v_call: TRBV5-1; j_call: TRBJ2-7; d_call: NA; cdr3_aa: CASSFGQTYEQYF; cdr3_nt: TGCGCCAGCAGCTTTGGCCAAACCTACGAGCAGTACTTC
clone_size: NA; v_call: TRBV5-1; j_call: TRBJ2-5; d_call: NA; cdr3_aa: CASSFDSTQETQYF; cdr3_nt: TGCGCCAGCAGCTTCGACTCGACCCAAGAGACCCAGTACTTC
clone_size: NA; v_call: TRBV6-1; j_call: TRBJ1-2; d_call: NA; cdr3_aa: CASSASRAHGYTF; cdr3_nt: TGTGCCAGCAGTGCCTCCAGGGCCCATGGCTACACCTTC
clone_size: NA; v_call: TRBV7-9; j_call: TRBJ1-1; d_call: TRBD1; cdr3_aa: CASSARTGLGEAFF; cdr3_nt: TGTGCCAGCAGCGCCCGGACAGGCCTGGGTGAAGCTTTCTTT
clone_size: once; v_call: TRBV5-1; j_call: TRBJ2-1; d_call: TRBD2; cdr3_aa: CASILGTSGSNEQFF; cdr3_nt: TGCGCCAGCATCTTAGGGACTAGCGGAAGCAATGAGCAGTTCTTC
clone_size: NA; v_call: TRBV5-8; j_call: TRBJ2-1; d_call: TRBD2; cdr3_aa: CASSSPGLASIEQFF; cdr3_nt: TGTGCCAGCAGCTCCCCGGGACTAGCGTCCATTGAGCAGTTCTTC
clone_size: NA; v_call: TRBV27; j_call: TRBJ2-1; d_call: TRBD2; cdr3_aa: CASSLGQPNLAGTYNEQFF; cdr3_nt: TGTGCCAGCAGTTTAGGGCAACCTAACCTAGCGGGAACCTACAATGAGCAGTTCTTC
clone_size: few; v_call: TRBV6-4; j_call: TRBJ2-6; d_call: TRBD1; cdr3_aa: CASSTPGQGHSGANVLTF; cdr3_nt: TGTGCCAGCAGTACCCCAGGACAGGGGCACTCTGGGGCCAACGTCCTGACTTTC
clone_size: NA; v_call: TRBV5-8; j_call: TRBJ1-4; d_call: NA; cdr3_aa: CASSLVGGATTNEKLFF; cdr3_nt: TGTGCCAGCAGCTTGGTCGGGGGAGCTACGACTAATGAAAAACTGTTTTTT
clone_size: medium-sized; v_call: TRBV9; j_call: TRBJ2-7; d_call: TRBD1; cdr3_aa: CASSGQGAYEQYF; cdr3_nt: TGTGCCAGCAGCGGACAGGGGGCCTACGAGCAGTACTTC
clone_size: NA; v_call: TRBV11-2; j_call: TRBJ2-1; d_call: NA; cdr3_aa: CASSVRDASSYNEQFF; cdr3_nt: TGTGCCAGCAGCGTCCGGGACGCAAGCTCCTACAATGAGCAGTTCTTC
clone_size: NA; v_call: TRBV6-5; j_call: TRBJ1-2; d_call: TRBD1; cdr3_aa: CASSSGTDVNGYTF; cdr3_nt: TGTGCCAGCAGTTCCGGGACAGACGTAAATGGCTACACCTTC
clone_size: NA; v_call: TRBV29-1; j_call: TRBJ2-3; d_call: NA; cdr3_aa: CSAGTQDTQYF; cdr3_nt: TGCAGCGCCGGGACACAAGATACGCAGTATTTT
clone_size: NA; v_call: TRBV28; j_call: TRBJ1-2; d_call: NA; cdr3_aa: CASNQGYYGYTF; cdr3_nt: TGTGCCAGCAACCAGGGGTACTATGGCTACACCTTC
clone_size: NA; v_call: TRBV27; j_call: TRBJ2-2; d_call: TRBD2; cdr3_aa: CASSLYGLAGGYTNTGELFF; cdr3_nt: TGTGCCAGCAGTTTATACGGACTAGCGGGAGGGTACACGAACACCGGGGAGCTGTTTTTT
clone_size: NA; v_call: TRBV5-1; j_call: TRBJ1-4; d_call: NA; cdr3_aa: CASSRSEGNNEKLFF; cdr3_nt: TGCGCCAGCAGCCGCTCGGAGGGTAATAATGAAAAACTGTTTTTT
clone_size: NA; v_call: TRBV27; j_call: TRBJ2-7; d_call: TRBD1; cdr3_aa: CASSSGTGGYEQYF; cdr3_nt: TGTGCCAGCAGTTCCGGGACAGGGGGCTACGAGCAGTACTTC
clone_size: NA; v_call: TRBV7-7; j_call: TRBJ2-5; d_call: NA; cdr3_aa: CASSLGDHQETQYF; cdr3_nt: TGTGCTAGCAGCTTAGGGGACCACCAAGAGACCCAGTACTTC
clone_size: NA; v_call: TRBV28; j_call: TRBJ2-3; d_call: TRBD1; cdr3_aa: CASSLTGADTDTQYF; cdr3_nt: TGTGCCAGCAGTCTGACAGGGGCGGACACAGATACGCAGTATTTT